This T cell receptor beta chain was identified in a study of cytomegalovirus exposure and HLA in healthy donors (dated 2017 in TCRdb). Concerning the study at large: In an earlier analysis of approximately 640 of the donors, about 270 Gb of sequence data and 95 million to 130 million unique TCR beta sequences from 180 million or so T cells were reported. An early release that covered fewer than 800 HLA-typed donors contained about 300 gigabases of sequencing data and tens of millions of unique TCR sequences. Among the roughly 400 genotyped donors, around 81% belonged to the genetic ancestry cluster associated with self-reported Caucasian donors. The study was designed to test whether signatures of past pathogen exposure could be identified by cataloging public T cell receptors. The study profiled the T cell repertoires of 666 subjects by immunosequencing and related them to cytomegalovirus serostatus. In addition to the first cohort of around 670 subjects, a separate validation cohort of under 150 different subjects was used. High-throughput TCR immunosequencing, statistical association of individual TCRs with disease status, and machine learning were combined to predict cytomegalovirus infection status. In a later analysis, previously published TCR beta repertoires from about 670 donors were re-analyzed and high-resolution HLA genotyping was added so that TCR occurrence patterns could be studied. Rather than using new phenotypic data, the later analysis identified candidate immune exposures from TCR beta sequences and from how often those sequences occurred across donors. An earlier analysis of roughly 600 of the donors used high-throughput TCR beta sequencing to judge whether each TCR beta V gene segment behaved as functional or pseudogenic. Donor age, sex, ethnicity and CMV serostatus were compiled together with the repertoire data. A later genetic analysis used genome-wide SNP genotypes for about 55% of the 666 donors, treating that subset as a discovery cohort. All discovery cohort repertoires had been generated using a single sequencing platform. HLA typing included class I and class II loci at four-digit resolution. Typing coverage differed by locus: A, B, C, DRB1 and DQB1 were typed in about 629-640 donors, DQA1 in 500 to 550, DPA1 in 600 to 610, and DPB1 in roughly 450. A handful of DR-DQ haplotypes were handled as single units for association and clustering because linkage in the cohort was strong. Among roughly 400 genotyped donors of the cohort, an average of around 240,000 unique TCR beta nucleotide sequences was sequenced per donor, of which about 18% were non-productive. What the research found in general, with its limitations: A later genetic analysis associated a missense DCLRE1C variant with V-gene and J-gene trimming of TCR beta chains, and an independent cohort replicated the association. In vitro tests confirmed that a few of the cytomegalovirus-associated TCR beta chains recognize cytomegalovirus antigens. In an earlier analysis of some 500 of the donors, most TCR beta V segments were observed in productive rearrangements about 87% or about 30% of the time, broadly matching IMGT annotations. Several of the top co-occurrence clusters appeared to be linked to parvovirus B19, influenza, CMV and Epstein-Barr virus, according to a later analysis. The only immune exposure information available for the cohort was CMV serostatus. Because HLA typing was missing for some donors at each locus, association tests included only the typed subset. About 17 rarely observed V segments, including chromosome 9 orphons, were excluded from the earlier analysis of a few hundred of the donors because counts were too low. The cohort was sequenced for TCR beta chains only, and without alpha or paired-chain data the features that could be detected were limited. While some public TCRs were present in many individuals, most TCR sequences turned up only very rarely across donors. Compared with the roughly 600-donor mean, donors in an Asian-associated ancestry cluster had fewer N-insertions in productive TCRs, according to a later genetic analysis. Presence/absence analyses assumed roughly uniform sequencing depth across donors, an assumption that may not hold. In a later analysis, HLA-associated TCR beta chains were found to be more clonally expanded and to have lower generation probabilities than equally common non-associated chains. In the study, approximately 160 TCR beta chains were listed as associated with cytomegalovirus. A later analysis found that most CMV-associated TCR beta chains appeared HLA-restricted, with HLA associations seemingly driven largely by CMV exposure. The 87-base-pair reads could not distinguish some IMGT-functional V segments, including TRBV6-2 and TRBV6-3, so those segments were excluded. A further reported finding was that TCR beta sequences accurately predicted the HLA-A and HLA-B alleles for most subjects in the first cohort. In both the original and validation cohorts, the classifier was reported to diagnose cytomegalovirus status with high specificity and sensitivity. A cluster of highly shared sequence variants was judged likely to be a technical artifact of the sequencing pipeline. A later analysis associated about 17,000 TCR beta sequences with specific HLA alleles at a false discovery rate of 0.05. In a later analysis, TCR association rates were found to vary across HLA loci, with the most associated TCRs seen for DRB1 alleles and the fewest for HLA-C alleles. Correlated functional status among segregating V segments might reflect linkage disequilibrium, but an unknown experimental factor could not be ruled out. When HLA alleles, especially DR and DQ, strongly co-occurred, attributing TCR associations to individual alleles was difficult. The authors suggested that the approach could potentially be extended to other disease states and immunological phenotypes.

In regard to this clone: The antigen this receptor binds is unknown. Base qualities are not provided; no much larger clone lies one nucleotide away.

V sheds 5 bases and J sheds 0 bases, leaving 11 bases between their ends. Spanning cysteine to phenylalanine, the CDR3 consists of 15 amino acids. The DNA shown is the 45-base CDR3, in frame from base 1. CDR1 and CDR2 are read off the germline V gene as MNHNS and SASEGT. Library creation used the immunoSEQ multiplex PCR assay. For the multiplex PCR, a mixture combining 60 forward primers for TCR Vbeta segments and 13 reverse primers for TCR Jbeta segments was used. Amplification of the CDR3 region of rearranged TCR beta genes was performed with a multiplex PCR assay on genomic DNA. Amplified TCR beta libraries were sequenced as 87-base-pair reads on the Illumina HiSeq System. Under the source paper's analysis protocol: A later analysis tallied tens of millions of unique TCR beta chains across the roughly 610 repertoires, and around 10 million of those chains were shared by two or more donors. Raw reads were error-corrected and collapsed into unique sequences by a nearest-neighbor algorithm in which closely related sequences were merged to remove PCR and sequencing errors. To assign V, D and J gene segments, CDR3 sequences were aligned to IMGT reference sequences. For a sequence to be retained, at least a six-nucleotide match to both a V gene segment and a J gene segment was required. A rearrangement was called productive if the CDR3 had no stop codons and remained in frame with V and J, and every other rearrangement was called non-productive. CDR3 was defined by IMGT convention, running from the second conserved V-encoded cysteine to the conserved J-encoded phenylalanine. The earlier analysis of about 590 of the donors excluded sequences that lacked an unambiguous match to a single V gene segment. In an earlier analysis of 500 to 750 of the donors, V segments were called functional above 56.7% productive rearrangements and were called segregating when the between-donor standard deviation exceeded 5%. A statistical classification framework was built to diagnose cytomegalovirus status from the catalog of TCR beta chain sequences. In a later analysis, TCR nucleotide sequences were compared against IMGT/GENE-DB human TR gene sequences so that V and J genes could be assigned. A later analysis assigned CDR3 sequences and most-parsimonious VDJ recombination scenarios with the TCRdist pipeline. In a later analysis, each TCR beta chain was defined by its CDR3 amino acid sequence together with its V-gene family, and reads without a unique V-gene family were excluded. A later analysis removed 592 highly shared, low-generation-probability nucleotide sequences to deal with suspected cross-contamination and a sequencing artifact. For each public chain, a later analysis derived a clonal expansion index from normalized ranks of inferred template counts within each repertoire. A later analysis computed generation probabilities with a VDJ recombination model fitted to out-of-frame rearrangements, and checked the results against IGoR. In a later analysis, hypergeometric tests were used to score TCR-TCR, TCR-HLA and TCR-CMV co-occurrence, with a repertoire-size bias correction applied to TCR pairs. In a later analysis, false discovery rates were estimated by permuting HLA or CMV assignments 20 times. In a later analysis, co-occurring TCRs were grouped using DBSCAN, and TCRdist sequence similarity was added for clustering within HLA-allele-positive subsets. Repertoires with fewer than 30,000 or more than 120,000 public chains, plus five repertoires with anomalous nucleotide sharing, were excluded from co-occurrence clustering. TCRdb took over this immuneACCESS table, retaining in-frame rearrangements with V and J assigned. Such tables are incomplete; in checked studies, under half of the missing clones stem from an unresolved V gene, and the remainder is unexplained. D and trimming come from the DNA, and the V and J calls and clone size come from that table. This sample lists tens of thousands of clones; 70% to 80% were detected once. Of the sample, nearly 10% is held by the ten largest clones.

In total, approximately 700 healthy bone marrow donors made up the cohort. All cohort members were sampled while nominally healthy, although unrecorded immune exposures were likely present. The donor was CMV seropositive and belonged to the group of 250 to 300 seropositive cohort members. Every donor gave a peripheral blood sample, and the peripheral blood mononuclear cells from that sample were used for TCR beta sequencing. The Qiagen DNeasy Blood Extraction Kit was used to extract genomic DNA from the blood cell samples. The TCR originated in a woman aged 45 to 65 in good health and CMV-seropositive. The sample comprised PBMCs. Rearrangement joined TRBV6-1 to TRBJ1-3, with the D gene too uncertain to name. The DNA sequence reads TGTGCCAGCAGTTCCTGGGAGCGCTCTGGAAACACCATATATTTT. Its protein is CASSSWERSGNTIYF.